This passage covers 29 T cell receptor beta chains from one sample sequenced in a study of T cells in Graves' hyperthyroidism and ophthalmopathy. Amplification targeted TCR beta CDR3 regions from RNA transcripts. The HTBI primer set was used in a first-round RT-PCR of the TCR CDR3. TCRdb passed the multiplex PCR reads through MiXCR, listing each CDR3 protein once. The sample has approximately 420,000 distinct CDR3 sequences; 14% to 15% are singletons. Sequencing was performed on blood. Receptors were obtained from a woman aged 30 to 39 with Graves' hyperthyroidism.

This clonotype was detected only a few times. This chain links TRBV28 with TRBJ1-6; no firm D call. CDR1 is MDHEN and CDR2 is SYDVKM in the germline V gene. V lost 7 bases and J lost 4, with 8 bases in between. The CDR3 has 13 amino acids. The CDR3 region is CASTSEYNSPLHF. The DNA of the CDR3 is TGTGCCAGCACATCGGAGTATAATTCACCCCTCCACTTT.

The chain carries TRBV24-1 and TRBJ2-2, with D possibly TRBD1 on 5 matching bases. Germline CDR1 is KGHDR and CDR2 is SFDVKD. V was trimmed by 5 bases and J by 2 bases, leaving 17 bases between them. The CDR3 totals 17 residues. The CDR3 DNA reads TGTGCCACCAGTGCCAACCTTGGCCAGGGCAACACCGGGGAGCTGTTTTTT. Its protein product is CATSANLGQGNTGELFF.

The sample holds many counts of this clonotype. V usage is TRBV3-1 and J usage is TRBJ2-1, with TRBD2 identical over 11 bases. The CDR3 covers 15 residues. Germline V lookup: CDR1 LGHDT, CDR2 YNNKEL (reference sequence). V gave up 7 bases and J gave up 7 bases; unmatched junction bases: 9. The CDR3 nucleotides read TGTGCCAGCACCAGGACTAGCGGGCCTTTTAATGAGCAGTTCTTC. It specifies CASTRTSGPFNEQFF.

This clonotype showed up just once. The chain has TRBV14 and TRBJ2-1; no definite D call. The CDR3 has 8 amino acids. Deletions cut 5 bases from V and 13 bases from J, with 3 bases between. CDR1 and CDR2 from the germline V gene are SGHDN and FVKESK. The CDR3 bases are TGTGCCAGCAGCGCCCAGTTCTTC. Translating it yields CASSAQFF.

In the case of this clonotype: One base away lies a much larger clone, so this may be a sequencing read error. As DNA, the CDR3 is TGTGCCAGCAGCTTAGAGGGATACTCCTACGTGCAGTACTTC. Its translation: CASSLEGYSYVQYF. The J gene is TRBJ2-7, the V gene TRBV7-8; no reliable D call. The CDR3 spans 14 residues. Germline loops: CDR1 SGHVS, CDR2 FQNEAQ.

The chain combines TRBV11-2 with TRBJ2-5; D may be TRBD2 (5 bases). V lost 6 bases to trimming and J lost 7 bases, with 15 bases between them. The CDR3 has 13 residues. Germline V gene sequence: CDR1 SGHAT, CDR2 FQNNGV. The CDR3 reads CASSSGGFGTQYF. The DNA of the CDR3 is TGTGCCAGCAGTTCAGGAGGTTTTGGGACCCAGTACTTC.

This clonotype was counted at least ten times. The chain has TRBV12-3 or TRBV12-4 and TRBJ1-1; D ambiguous. V gave up 0 bases and J gave up 1 base, with 6 bases separating them. This CDR3 has 14 amino acids. Written as DNA, the CDR3 is TGTGCCAGCAGTTTAGCCCCGGGGAACACTGAAGCTTTCTTT. Protein sequence: CASSLAPGNTEAFF.

This clonotype was recorded at least ten times. This chain joins TRBV12-3 or TRBV12-4 and TRBJ2-1; 10 nucleotides align to TRBD2. V shed 6 bases and J 4 bases; nucleotides not matched to a gene: 6. CDR3 length: 15 amino acids. The CDR3 loop is CASSVSGRRYNEQFF. In DNA form, the CDR3 reads TGTGCCAGCAGCGTTAGCGGGAGGAGGTACAATGAGCAGTTCTTC.

This clonotype was seen many times. The chain combines TRBV28 with TRBJ2-7; tentatively, D is TRBD2 (7 bases). V lost 8 bases and J 2 bases, leaving 19 bases between the germline ends. The CDR3 has 15 amino acids. Germline V gene lookup returns CDR1 MDHEN and CDR2 SYDVKM. The CDR3 here is CASGGRGSFTYEQYF. CDR3 DNA: TGTGCCAGCGGGGGGCGGGGGTCCTTTACCTACGAGCAGTACTTC.

This clonotype was recorded at least ten times. The chain joins TRBV28 to TRBJ1-1; no clear D. The V and J ends lost 3 bases and 1 base respectively, with 15 bases between them. Germline CDR1 MDHEN, CDR2 SYDVKM. The length of the CDR3 is 16 residues. CDR3 sequence reads: CASSLGHQTKNTEAFF. CDR3 DNA: TGTGCCAGCAGTTTGGGCCATCAGACCAAGAACACTGAAGCTTTCTTT.

This clonotype has only a few counts. This chain joins TRBV6-2 or TRBV6-3 and TRBJ2-2; 9 bases are shared with TRBD1. Germline assignment: CDR1 MNHEY and CDR2 SVGEGT. V shed 4 bases, J shed 6 bases, and the junction held 3 bases outside the gene matches. The CDR3 spans 14 residues. CDR3 sequence (DNA): TGTGCCAGCAGTTGGGACAGGGCAGCCGGGGAGCTGTTTTTT. This translates into CASSWDRAAGELFF.

V is TRBV11-3 and J is TRBJ1-1, with a weak D call TRBD1 (5 bases). This CDR3 is 13 amino acids long. The V gene's germline CDR1 is SGHNT and CDR2 YENEEA. Trimming took 2 bases from V and 8 from J, leaving 12 bases between them. The CDR3 bases are TGTGCCAGCAGCTTAAGAAGGGGATTGGAAGCTTTCTTT. It encodes CASSLRRGLEAFF. Drawing the rest from reference TRBV11-3 and TRBJ1-1, the complete variable domain is EAGVVQSPRYKIIEKKQPVAFWCNPISGHNTLYWYLQNLGQGPELLIRYENEEAVDDSQLPKDRFSAERLKGVDSTLKIQPAELGDSAVYLCASSLRRGLEAFFGQGTRLTVV.

This clonotype was seen at least ten times. This chain links TRBV28 with TRBJ2-5; TRBD2 matches 14 bases. The CDR3 covers 15 residues. V trimming: 6 bases; J trimming: 4 bases; junction bases outside the gene matches: 4. CDR1 is MDHEN and CDR2 is SYDVKM in the germline V gene. The CDR3 region has the DNA TGTGCCAGCAGGACTAGCGGGAGGGCCCGAGAGACCCAGTACTTC. This translates into CASRTSGRARETQYF.

This clonotype showed up just a few times. The J gene is TRBJ2-3, the V gene TRBV7-2, with 7 bases that match TRBD2. The CDR3 spans 18 residues. Germline V CDR1 and CDR2: SGHTA, FQGNSA. V was pared by 2 bases and J by 9 bases, with 20 bases of the junction left unmatched. In DNA form, the CDR3 reads TGTGCCAGCAGCTTATGGAAGGGACTAAAAGGCTCAGGTCGAACGCAGTATTTT. Amino acid sequence: CASSLWKGLKGSGRTQYF.

This clonotype came up many times. The rearrangement joins TRBV28 to TRBJ1-2, with 9 bases identical to TRBD1. The length of the CDR3 is 13 residues. J lost 4 bases, V lost 4 bases, and 1 base had no gene match. CDR1 MDHEN and CDR2 SYDVKM come from the germline V gene. CDR3 sequence: CASSWGQGYGYTF. DNA of the CDR3: TGTGCCAGCAGTTGGGGACAGGGCTATGGCTACACCTTC.

The genes are TRBV10-3 and TRBJ1-1, with a tentative D call TRBD1 (5 bases). CDR1 and CDR2 from the germline V gene are ENHRY and SYGVKD. CDR3 size: 12 residues. V was clipped by 4 bases and J by 6 bases, with 9 bases between them. Here the CDR3 reads CAISGRGAEAFF. The CDR3 coding sequence is TGTGCCATCAGTGGGCGGGGCGCTGAAGCTTTCTTT.

This clonotype was seen repeatedly, ten times or more. The rearrangement uses TRBV6-1 and TRBJ1-4; D possibly corresponds to TRBD1 (5 bases). The V end was cut by 6 bases, the J end by 8 bases, with 16 bases between. The CDR3 runs 14 residues. Germline V gene sequence: CDR1 MNHNS, CDR2 SASEGT. This CDR3 reads CASRAGQRNEKLFF. The DNA of the CDR3 is TGTGCCAGCAGGGCGGGGCAAAGGAACGAAAAACTGTTTTTT.

The V call is TRBV20-1, the J call TRBJ2-6, with 10 bases lining up with TRBD1. From germline, CDR1 is DFQATT and CDR2 SNEGSKA (reference sequence). This CDR3 contains 17 residues. Losses at the gene ends were 3 bases for V and 1 base for J; bases not matched to a gene: 6. CDR3 nucleotide sequence: TGCAGTGCTAGTACCGGGACAGGGGTTTCTGGGGCCAACGTCCTGACTTTC. Amino acids: CSASTGTGVSGANVLTF.

The chain joins TRBV7-8 to TRBJ2-3; TRBD1 matches at 9 bases. The V gene's germline CDR1 is SGHVS and CDR2 FQNEAQ. This CDR3 region has 18 residues. V shed 1 base, J shed 2 bases, and the junction held 10 bases outside the gene matches. The CDR3 DNA reads as TGTGCCAGCAGCTTAGGGGACAGGGATCTTCCCCTCACAGATACGCAGTATTTT. Translated, it gives CASSLGDRDLPLTDTQYF.

The V call is TRBV10-3, the J call TRBJ2-1; D might be TRBD2 (6 bases). V lost 0 bases to trimming and J lost 2 bases, with 8 bases between them. The CDR3 extends over 15 amino acids. Germline V gives CDR1 ENHRY, CDR2 SYGVKD. CDR3 loop: CAISESSGPYNEQFF. CDR3 bases: TGTGCCATCAGTGAGTCTAGCGGACCCTACAATGAGCAGTTCTTC.

The chain recombines TRBV12-3 or TRBV12-4 with TRBJ2-7; 8 positions agree with TRBD2. CDR3 size: 17 residues. After removal of 3 bases from V and 6 bases from J, the junction contained 16 bases not matched to a gene. The CDR3 is CASSLWGTSGGGVEQYF. For the CDR3, the DNA is TGTGCCAGCAGTTTGTGGGGAACTAGCGGAGGGGGGGTCGAGCAGTACTTC.

This CDR3 is CASSPGLVLGLFF. CDR3 nucleotide sequence: TGTGCCAGCAGTCCCGGACTCGTCCTAGGGCTGTTTTTT. V is TRBV28 and J is TRBJ2-2; perhaps TRBD2 as D (5 bases). Germline V gene lookup returns CDR1 MDHEN and CDR2 SYDVKM. Trimming removed 5 bases at V and 13 bases at J, with 17 bases between. This CDR3 comprises 13 residues. The entire variable domain, with the rest obtained from reference TRBV28 and TRBJ2-2, is as follows: DVKVTQSSRYLVKRTGEKVFLECVQDMDHENMFWYRQDPGLGLRLIYFSYDVKMKEKGDIPEGYSVSREKKERFSLILESASTNQTSMYLCASSPGLVLGLFFGEGSRLTVL.

This clonotype was seen many times. The V gene is TRBV2, the J gene TRBJ1-5; D is uncertain. V dropped 5 bases and J dropped 3 bases, with 11 bases sitting between them. The germline V gene encodes CDR1 SNHLY and CDR2 FYNNEI. This CDR3 spans 14 amino acids. CDR3 DNA: TGTGCCAGCAGTTTTGTTGGGTCCAATCAGCCCCAGCATTTT. This encodes CASSFVGSNQPQHF. Combining the CDR3 with reference TRBV2 and TRBJ1-5 gives the whole variable domain EPEVTQTPSHQVTQMGQEVILRCVPISNHLYFYWYRQILGQKVEFLVSFYNNEISEKSEIFDDQFSVERPDGSNFTLKIRSTKLEDSAMYFCASSFVGSNQPQHFGDGTRLSIL.

This clonotype has ten or more counts. The chain couples TRBV14 to TRBJ2-1; D is undetermined. CDR3 length: 16 residues. Germline V lookup: CDR1 SGHDN, CDR2 FVKESK. Trimming removed 0 bases from V and 2 bases from J, with 11 bases in between. The CDR3 nucleotides are TGTGCCAGCAGCCAAGATCAAGGGTCTGCCTACAATGAGCAGTTCTTC. Its translation is CASSQDQGSAYNEQFF.

This clonotype was picked up a small number of times. This chain links TRBV2 with TRBJ2-2; the D call may be TRBD1 or TRBD2 (5 bases each). Germline CDR1 reads SNHLY; CDR2 reads FYNNEI. The CDR3 sequence is 15 residues long. V lost 4 bases and J 5 bases, leaving 14 bases between the germline ends. The CDR3 region has the DNA TGTGCCAGCAGTGTAGAGGGGAAAAAGACCGGGGAGCTGTTTTTT. Translating it yields CASSVEGKKTGELFF.

The gene calls are TRBV20-1 and TRBJ2-1; 10 bases agree with TRBD2. The CDR3 covers 14 residues. Germline trimming cut 5 bases from V and 5 bases from J; bases unmatched to any gene: 6. In germline, CDR1 is DFQATT, CDR2 SNEGSKA (reference sequence). The chain's CDR3 is CSAGGLAVNNEQFF. The DNA for the CDR3 is TGCAGTGCTGGCGGACTAGCGGTTAACAATGAGCAGTTCTTC.

This clonotype occurred many times. The chain couples TRBV5-1 to TRBJ2-7; possibly TRBD2 for D (6 bases). This CDR3 comprises 15 residues. Germline V gives CDR1 SGHRS, CDR2 YFSETQ. V was cut by 0 bases and J by 3 bases, with 13 bases left in between. CDR3 DNA sequence: TGCGCCAGCAGCTTGGGCGGAAGCGGGTTCTACGAGCAGTACTTC. Protein sequence: CASSLGGSGFYEQYF.

This clonotype was recorded many times. The DNA for the CDR3 is TGTGCCAGCTCACCAGGTAACAGCAATGAGCAGTTCTTC. Its protein product is CASSPGNSNEQFF. This chain uses TRBV18 with TRBJ2-1; D unclear. Trimming took off 2 bases at V and 6 bases at J, with 8 bases between the two ends. The CDR3 is made up of 13 amino acids. Germline V gene lookup returns CDR1 KGHSH and CDR2 LQKENI.

The sample holds many counts of this clonotype. The V and J genes are TRBV20-1 and TRBJ1-1; D is perhaps TRBD1 (5 bases). CDR3 length: 14 amino acids. Germline CDR1 and CDR2: DFQATT and SNEGSKA (reference sequence). V was trimmed by 6 bases and J by 1 base, leaving 15 bases between them. This CDR3 is CSAPKDSGNTEAFF. CDR3 bases: TGCAGTGCGCCCAAAGACAGTGGGAACACTGAAGCTTTCTTT.